One sample yielded the 3 T cell receptor beta chains listed below, sequenced in a study of blood T cell repertoires in COVID-19 (dated by TCRdb to about 2020). Library construction relied on the immunoSEQ multiplex PCR assay. This immuneACCESS table, as held by TCRdb, lists in-frame sequences with V and J called but not all clones. Of the missing ones, under half trace to an unresolved V gene in checked studies; the others have no known cause. The sample data list some 78,000 clones, and around nine tenths of these were observed just once. In total, the top ten clones hold around 5% of the sample. The specimen sequenced was peripheral blood. These receptors were collected from a woman of 80 years or more with active or convalescent COVID-19.

This clone appeared a single time. J is TRBJ2-7 and V is TRBV2, with 13 bases matching TRBD2. Germline-derived CDR1 and CDR2 are SNHLY and FYNNEI. The CDR3 has 15 amino acids. V was pared by 7 bases and J by 0 bases, with 3 bases of the junction left unmatched. The CDR3 DNA follows: TGTGCCAGCATGACTAGCGGGAGGTCCTCCTACGAGCAGTACTTC. Translating gives CASMTSGRSSYEQYF.

The chain is built from TRBV11-2 and TRBJ2-2; D is ambiguous. V was trimmed by 3 bases and J by 0 bases, leaving 2 bases between them. This CDR3 is built from 13 residues. Per the germline V gene, CDR1 is SGHAT and CDR2 is FQNNGV. This CDR3 is CASSFTNTGELFF. The CDR3 DNA reads TGTGCCAGCAGCTTTACGAACACCGGGGAGCTGTTTTTT.

The chain carries TRBV7-3 and TRBJ1-2; TRBD1 might be the D (5 bases). The CDR3 is 13 residues long. Germline CDR1 is SGHTA and CDR2 is FQGTGA. V lost 3 bases to trimming and J lost 8 bases, with 13 bases between them. CDR3 region: CASSLQGSYGYTF. In nucleotides, the CDR3 is TGTGCCAGCAGCTTGCAGGGAAGTTACGGCTACACCTTC.